The present T cell receptor beta chain was sequenced within a study of cytomegalovirus exposure and HLA in healthy donors. On this clone: Its antigen is undetermined.

The CDR3 consists of 15 residues. V lost 6 bases to trimming and J lost 7 bases, with 24 bases between them. The germline CDR1 and CDR2 sequences are SQVTM and ANQGSEA. PCR was performed using 60 Vbeta and 13 Jbeta primers. Clones were sequenced by immunoSEQ multiplex PCR, and TCRdb holds only the in-frame ones, with some missing. Of around 150,000 clones listed, 75% to 80% are singletons. Study-level points and caveats: Investigators reported more than 150 TCR beta chains as tied to cytomegalovirus. CMV serostatus alone was available as immune exposure information. Among TCR beta chains of equal frequency, HLA-associated ones were more clonally expanded in a later analysis. A later examination showed that TCR association rates differed by HLA locus, with DRB1 most and HLA-C fewest.

Sequenced: PBMCs. The receptor comes from a man aged 50 to 60 in good health and CMV-seropositive. This chain joins TRBV29-1 and TRBJ1-2; TRBD1 might be the D (5 bases). The CDR3 region is CSVSGSWDTRSGYTF. The CDR3 coding sequence is TGCAGCGTCTCAGGGTCGTGGGATACAAGGTCTGGCTACACCTTC.